Shown below are 30 T cell receptor beta chains from a single sample sequenced in a study of patients and donors after allogeneic stem cell transplantation. TCRdb re-called the RT-PCR reads with MiXCR, one entry per CDR3 protein. The data contain approximately 430,000 distinct CDR3 sequences, more than 15% of them singletons. Sequenced: blood, either unsorted or a sorted T cell fraction (not recorded which). These receptors all come from a human donor who was either an allogeneic HSCT recipient or a stem cell or donor lymphocyte infusion donor (not recorded which). It is not recorded whose cells these are; they may come from a transplant donor.

This chain connects TRBV29-1 to TRBJ1-2; D uncertain. V lost 2 bases, J lost 4 bases, and 8 bases lay in between. CDR3 length equals 12 residues. Germline CDR1 and CDR2: SQVTM and ANQGSEA. This chain's CDR3 is CSVEWRSYGYTF. CDR3 coding DNA: TGCAGCGTTGAATGGCGGAGCTATGGCTACACCTTC.

The sample holds a few counts of this clonotype. The V call is TRBV5-1, the J call TRBJ1-5, with a weak D call TRBD1 (5 bases). Trimming removed 0 bases from V and 4 bases from J, with 11 bases in between. Germline V CDR1 and CDR2: SGHRS, YFSETQ. The length of the CDR3 is 15 residues. The CDR3 DNA reads TGCGCCAGCAGCTTGGACGGGGCCGGGAATCAGCCCCAGCATTTT. It is translated as CASSLDGAGNQPQHF.

This chain links TRBV10-3 with TRBJ2-3, with TRBD2 identical over 8 bases. The CDR3 is 16 amino acids. V lost 1 base, J lost 0 bases, and 3 bases stayed unmatched. Germline V gene data show CDR1 as ENHRY and CDR2 as SYGVKD. The CDR3 bases are TGTGCCATCAGTGAGTGGAGCGGGGGCAGCACAGATACGCAGTATTTT. Translation: CAISEWSGGSTDTQYF.

The chain is built from TRBV2 and TRBJ2-7; 8 bases are shared with TRBD1. This CDR3 is built from 14 residues. V lost 6 bases to trimming and J lost 5 bases; unmatched junction nucleotides: 9. Per the germline V gene, CDR1 is SNHLY and CDR2 is FYNNEI. CDR3 nucleotides: TGTGCCAGCAGCATTTTGACAGGGGCCCACGAGCAGTACTTC. Its protein is CASSILTGAHEQYF.

This clonotype was seen a few times. The CDR3 reads CASSRLAGGLTDTQYF. Here the CDR3 DNA reads TGTGCCAGCAGCCGCCTAGCGGGGGGGCTCACAGATACGCAGTATTTT. This chain joins TRBV7-6 and TRBJ2-3; the match to TRBD2 covers 12 bases. The J segment lost 2 bases and the V segment lost 5 bases, leaving 5 bases of the junction unmatched. CDR3 length: 16 amino acids. Germline assignment: CDR1 SGHVS and CDR2 FNYEAQ.

The rearrangement uses TRBV6-1 and TRBJ1-3; a possible D gene is TRBD1 (5 bases). The CDR3 is 14 residues long. Trimming took 3 bases from V and 3 from J, leaving 9 bases between them. The germline gives CDR1 MNHNS, CDR2 SASEGT. CDR3 bases: TGTGCCAGCAGTGATGCGGGGGGTGGAAACACCATATATTTT. Translating gives CASSDAGGGNTIYF.

The rearrangement joins TRBV14 to TRBJ1-4; D ambiguous. CDR3 length: 14 residues. Per germline, CDR1 SGHDN and CDR2 FVKESK. Trimming pared 3 bases from V and 8 bases from J, leaving 13 bases between. The CDR3 coding sequence is TGTGCCAGCAGCCAGGAAAGACGAAGAGAAAAACTGTTTTTT. Residues: CASSQERRREKLFF. Drawing the rest from reference TRBV14 and TRBJ1-4, the complete variable domain is EAGVTQFPSHSVIEKGQTVTLRCDPISGHDNLYWYRRVMGKEIKFLLHFVKESKQDESGMPNNRFLAERTGGTYSTLKVQPAELEDSGVYFCASSQERRREKLFFGSGTQLSVL.

The chain recombines TRBV11-2 with TRBJ2-3, with 9 bases aligning to TRBD2. The V gene's germline CDR1 is SGHAT and CDR2 FQNNGV. The CDR3 sequence is 18 residues long. The V gene end was trimmed by 2 bases and the J gene end by 0 bases; junction bases not matched to a gene: 9. CDR3 protein: CASSLKGLATLSTDTQYF. The CDR3 bases are TGTGCCAGCAGCTTAAAGGGACTAGCAACCCTTAGCACAGATACGCAGTATTTT.

The genes are TRBV6-1 and TRBJ2-7, with a weak D call TRBD2 (5 bases). Between the trimmed V and J ends, which lost 7 bases and 1 base, there was a span of 17 bases. Germline V gene sequence: CDR1 MNHNS, CDR2 SASEGT. The CDR3 loop spans 15 amino acids. The CDR3 spells CASTYRPGVSYEQYF. CDR3 sequence (DNA): TGTGCCAGCACCTACCGGCCCGGGGTTTCCTACGAGCAGTACTTC.

The chain joins TRBV6-9 to TRBJ2-1; tentatively, D is TRBD2 (6 bases). The CDR3 runs 18 residues. V shed 2 bases and J shed 2 bases, with 19 bases lying between them. Looked up from germline, CDR1 is MNHGY and CDR2 is SVAAGI. The chain's CDR3 is CASSYTNPLAPPYNEQFF. DNA for the CDR3: TGTGCCAGCAGTTATACGAATCCTCTAGCGCCTCCCTACAATGAGCAGTTCTTC.

This clonotype has more than one count but fewer than ten. V and J are TRBV10-3 and TRBJ1-2, with 10 bases matching TRBD1. V dropped 6 bases and J dropped 8; count of bases not matched to a gene: 9. Germline V gene sequence: CDR1 ENHRY, CDR2 SYGVKD. The CDR3 is 14 amino acids. CDR3 loop: CAISETGTGDGYTF. CDR3 sequence (DNA): TGTGCCATCAGCGAAACCGGGACAGGGGACGGCTACACCTTC.

This clonotype has only a few counts. This chain links TRBV24-1 with TRBJ2-3; D is possibly TRBD1 or TRBD2 (5 bases each). Germline CDR1 and CDR2: KGHDR and SFDVKD. CDR3 length: 16 amino acids. V was trimmed by 0 bases and J by 6 bases, leaving 15 bases between them. In DNA, the CDR3 is TGTGCCACCAGTGATTTGGGCAGGGAGTCAGCGGATACGCAGTATTTT. Protein sequence: CATSDLGRESADTQYF.

Many counts were recorded for this clonotype. This chain links TRBV7-8 with TRBJ1-2; D unclear. V lost 5 bases to trimming and J lost 5 bases, with 9 bases between them. There are 12 residues in the CDR3. From germline, CDR1 is SGHVS and CDR2 FQNEAQ. The CDR3 DNA reads as TGTGCCAGCAGCGACGTGGGTTATGGCTACACCTTC. Amino acids: CASSDVGYGYTF.

This chain connects TRBV12-3 or TRBV12-4 to TRBJ1-1; 9 positions match TRBD1. With 5 bases clipped from V and 4 bases from J, the junction kept 8 bases outside the gene matches. The CDR3 extends over 15 amino acids. For the CDR3, the DNA is TGTGCCAGCAGTCTATACAGGGGGCGCGGCACTGAAGCTTTCTTT. It is translated as CASSLYRGRGTEAFF.

There are many counts of this clonotype. V is TRBV20-1 and J is TRBJ2-5; D not resolved. The CDR3 is made up of 10 amino acids. Germline V lookup: CDR1 DFQATT, CDR2 SNEGSKA (reference sequence). Trimming shortened V by 3 bases and J by 4 bases, and 3 bases separated the two germline ends. As DNA, the CDR3 is TGCAGTGCTAGGAGAGAGACCCAGTACTTC. It is translated as CSARRETQYF.

V and J are TRBV24-1 and TRBJ1-5; perhaps TRBD1 as D (5 bases). Trimming cost V 4 bases and J 7 bases, with 13 bases left between them. The CDR3 has 14 amino acids. Germline CDR1 reads KGHDR; CDR2 reads SFDVKD. The CDR3 bases are TGTGCCACCAGTGACGCAGGGCAGGTCCAGCCCCAGCATTTT. It specifies CATSDAGQVQPQHF.

This chain links TRBV30 with TRBJ2-1; D is possibly TRBD2 (5 bases). The CDR3 contains 14 residues. Germline CDR1 GTSNPN, CDR2 SVGIG (reference sequence). Trimming pared 2 bases from V and 7 bases from J, leaving 15 bases between. The CDR3 loop reads CAWSPGVAANEQFF. CDR3 bases: TGTGCCTGGAGTCCCGGGGTGGCGGCGAATGAGCAGTTCTTC.

This chain uses TRBV7-6 with TRBJ2-7; TRBD2 matches 16 bases. Unmatched junction bases numbered 4, after V lost 0 bases and J lost 2 bases. The CDR3 extends over 18 amino acids. The germline V gene has CDR1 SGHVS and CDR2 FNYEAQ. In DNA, the CDR3 is TGTGCCAGCAGCTTAGCCGGGACTAGCGGGGGGGAGCCCTACGAGCAGTACTTC. Its translation is CASSLAGTSGGEPYEQYF.

The chain combines TRBV7-9 with TRBJ2-3; D gene unclear. V was trimmed by 5 bases and J by 2 bases, leaving 11 bases between them. Germline CDR1 and CDR2: SEHNR and FQNEAQ (reference sequence). The CDR3 runs 14 residues. Here the CDR3 DNA reads TGTGCCAGCAGCAGGACCAAACCCACAGATACGCAGTATTTT. Protein sequence: CASSRTKPTDTQYF.

The rearrangement links TRBV4-3 to TRBJ2-2; no clear D. V dropped 0 bases and J dropped 6 bases, with 11 bases sitting between them. Per the germline V gene, CDR1 is LGHNA and CDR2 is YSLEER. The CDR3 loop spans 15 amino acids. The CDR3 DNA follows: TGCGCCAGCAGCCAAGATGCCTTATCCTCCGGGGAGCTGTTTTTT. Its translation is CASSQDALSSGELFF.

This chain uses TRBV9 with TRBJ2-2; D perhaps matches TRBD1 (6 bases). The CDR3 spans 16 residues. Trimming took off 0 bases at V and 7 bases at J, with 16 bases between the two ends. The germline V gene encodes CDR1 SGDLS and CDR2 YYNGEE. Here the CDR3 reads CASSVATTGLNGELFF. The CDR3 DNA sequence: TGTGCCAGCAGCGTAGCTACGACAGGACTCAACGGGGAGCTGTTTTTT.

This clonotype was found a few times. The rearrangement links TRBV9 to TRBJ1-2; TRBD1 might be the D (5 bases). V was trimmed by 3 bases and J by 4 bases, leaving 10 bases between them. From germline, CDR1 is SGDLS and CDR2 YYNGEE. This CDR3 has 13 amino acids. CDR3 residues: CASSASGIYGYTF. CDR3 sequence (DNA): TGTGCCAGCAGCGCCTCAGGGATCTATGGCTACACCTTC.

The V and J genes are TRBV4-3 and TRBJ1-2; 7 bases align to TRBD1. The germline V gene has CDR1 LGHNA and CDR2 YSLEER. The CDR3 consists of 16 residues. V shed 4 bases and J 8 bases; nucleotides not matched to a gene: 16. CDR3 nucleotide sequence: TGCGCCAGCAGCCCTCATTCGACAGGGAACCTTTTCGGCTACACCTTC. Its translation is CASSPHSTGNLFGYTF.

This clonotype has at least ten counts. The CDR3 bases are TGTGCCAGCAGCCGATTGGGGGGTTCCTCCTACGAGCAGTACTTC. Translating it yields CASSRLGGSSYEQYF. The chain is built from TRBV12-3 or TRBV12-4 and TRBJ2-7; a possible D gene is TRBD2 (6 bases). The CDR3 loop spans 15 amino acids. V dropped 6 bases and J dropped 0 bases, with 15 bases sitting between them.

The sample holds many counts of this clonotype. This rearrangement joins TRBV12-3 or TRBV12-4 to TRBJ1-2; D uncertain. Trimming shortened V by 3 bases and J by 2 bases, and 10 bases separated the two germline ends. The CDR3 covers 14 residues. The CDR3 spells CASSLATVNYGYTF. CDR3 coding DNA: TGTGCCAGCAGTTTGGCGACGGTAAACTATGGCTACACCTTC.

The chain is built from TRBV20-1 and TRBJ2-2, with TRBD1 matching over 8 bases. V dropped 3 bases and J dropped 0; count of bases not matched to a gene: 0. This CDR3 region has 14 residues. CDR1 is DFQATT and CDR2 is SNEGSKA in the germline V gene (reference sequence). The CDR3 spells CSARDRANTGELFF. The DNA of the CDR3 is TGCAGTGCTAGGGACAGGGCGAACACCGGGGAGCTGTTTTTT.

This clonotype has ten or more counts. V is TRBV12-3 or TRBV12-4 and J is TRBJ1-5; a weak D match, TRBD1 (6 bases). The ends were cut back, 4 bases at V and 9 bases at J, with 10 bases in the middle. The CDR3 sequence is 12 residues long. CDR3 region: CASSYGGRPQHF. CDR3 sequence (DNA): TGTGCCAGCAGTTACGGGGGGCGGCCCCAGCATTTT.

This clonotype came up a few times. The genes are TRBV4-2 and TRBJ2-7, with 7 positions matching TRBD2. Germline CDR1 reads LGHNA; CDR2 reads YNFKEQ. V lost 3 bases to trimming and J lost 0 bases; unmatched junction nucleotides: 11. The CDR3 spans 17 residues. CDR3 DNA: TGTGCCAGCAGCCACCCCCGGGACTACCAGAGCTCCTACGAGCAGTACTTC. Translated: CASSHPRDYQSSYEQYF.

This clonotype was seen a handful of times. The chain employs TRBV4-3 and TRBJ1-2; the D gene is possibly TRBD1 (6 bases). V shed 0 bases and J shed 4 bases, with 21 bases lying between them. This CDR3 has 18 residues. Germline CDR1 and CDR2: LGHNA and YSLEER. In DNA, the CDR3 is TGCGCCAGCAGCCAAGATGGGGGGGCGAACCAGGTGGGCTATGGCTACACCTTC. Translation gives CASSQDGGANQVGYGYTF.

In the case of this clonotype: The germline gene is not matched at one end of the junction; a read error may be the cause. V gene TRBV5-1 combines with J gene TRBJ2-1, with D uncertain. CDR1 and CDR2 (germline): SGHRS, YFSETQ. The CDR3 totals 12 residues. CDR3 coding DNA: TGCGCCAGCAGATTGGCCGCGAATGAGCAGTTCTTC. Residues: CASRLAANEQFF.